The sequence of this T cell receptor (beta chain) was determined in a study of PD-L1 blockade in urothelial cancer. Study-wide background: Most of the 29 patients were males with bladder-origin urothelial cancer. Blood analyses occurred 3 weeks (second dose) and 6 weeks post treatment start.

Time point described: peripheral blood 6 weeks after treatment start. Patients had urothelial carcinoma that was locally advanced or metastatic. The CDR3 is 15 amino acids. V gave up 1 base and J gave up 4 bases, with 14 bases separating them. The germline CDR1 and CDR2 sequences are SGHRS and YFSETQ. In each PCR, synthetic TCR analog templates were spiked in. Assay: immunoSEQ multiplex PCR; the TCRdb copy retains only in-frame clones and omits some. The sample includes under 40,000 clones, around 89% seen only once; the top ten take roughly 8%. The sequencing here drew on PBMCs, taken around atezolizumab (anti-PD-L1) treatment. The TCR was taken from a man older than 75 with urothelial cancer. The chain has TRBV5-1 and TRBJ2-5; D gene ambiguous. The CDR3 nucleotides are TGCGCCAGCAGCTTGCGATTTAATAGTCCAGAGACCCAGTACTTC. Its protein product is CASSLRFNSPETQYF.